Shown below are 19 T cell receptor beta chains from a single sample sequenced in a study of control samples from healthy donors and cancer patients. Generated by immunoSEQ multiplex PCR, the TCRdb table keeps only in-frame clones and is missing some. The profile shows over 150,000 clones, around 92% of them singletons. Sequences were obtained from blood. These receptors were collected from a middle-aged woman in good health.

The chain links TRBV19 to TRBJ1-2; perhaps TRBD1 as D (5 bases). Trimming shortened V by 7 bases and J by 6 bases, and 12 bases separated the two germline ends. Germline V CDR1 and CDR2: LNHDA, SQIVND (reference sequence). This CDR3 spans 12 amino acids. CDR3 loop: CASTDRTHGYTF. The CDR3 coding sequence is TGTGCCAGTACTGACAGAACTCATGGCTACACCTTC.

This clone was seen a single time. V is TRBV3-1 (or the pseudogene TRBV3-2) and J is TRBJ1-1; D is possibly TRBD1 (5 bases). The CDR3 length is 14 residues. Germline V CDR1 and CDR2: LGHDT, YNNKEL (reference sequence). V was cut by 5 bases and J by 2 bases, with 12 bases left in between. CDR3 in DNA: TGTGCCAGCAGCTCCGATCAGGGTAACACTGAAGCTTTCTTT. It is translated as CASSSDQGNTEAFF.

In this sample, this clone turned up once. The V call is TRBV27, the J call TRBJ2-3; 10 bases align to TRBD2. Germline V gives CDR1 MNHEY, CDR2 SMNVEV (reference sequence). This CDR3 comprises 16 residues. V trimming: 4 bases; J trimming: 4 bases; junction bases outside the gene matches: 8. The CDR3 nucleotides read TGTGCCAGCAGTTGGACACTAGCGGGGCCCCCAGATACGCAGTATTTT. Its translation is CASSWTLAGPPDTQYF.

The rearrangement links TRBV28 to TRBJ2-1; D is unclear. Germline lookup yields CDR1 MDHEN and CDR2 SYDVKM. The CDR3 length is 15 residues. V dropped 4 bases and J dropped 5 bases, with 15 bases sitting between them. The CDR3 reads CASSSADRFNNEQFF. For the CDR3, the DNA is TGTGCCAGCAGTTCAGCTGACCGCTTTAACAATGAGCAGTTCTTC. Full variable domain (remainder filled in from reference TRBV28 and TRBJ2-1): DVKVTQSSRYLVKRTGEKVFLECVQDMDHENMFWYRQDPGLGLRLIYFSYDVKMKEKGDIPEGYSVSREKKERFSLILESASTNQTSMYLCASSSADRFNNEQFFGPGTRLTVL.

The CDR3 reads CASSPAWGYNSPLHF. The CDR3 bases are TGTGCCAGCTCACCAGCGTGGGGGTATAATTCACCCCTCCACTTT. The chain employs TRBV18 and TRBJ1-6; D is perhaps TRBD1 (5 bases). Germline CDR1 and CDR2: KGHSH and LQKENI. V lost 2 bases, J lost 4 bases, and 9 bases lay in between. CDR3 length: 15 residues.

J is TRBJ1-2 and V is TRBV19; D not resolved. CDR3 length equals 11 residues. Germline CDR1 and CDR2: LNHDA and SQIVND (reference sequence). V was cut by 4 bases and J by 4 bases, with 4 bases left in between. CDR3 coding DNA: TGTGCCAGTAGTAGCAGCTATGGCTACACCTTC. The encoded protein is CASSSSYGYTF. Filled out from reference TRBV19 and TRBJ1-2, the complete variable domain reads DGGITQSPKYLFRKEGQNVTLSCEQNLNHDAMYWYRQDPGQGLRLIYYSQIVNDFQKGDIAEGYSVSREKKESFPLTVTSAQKNPTAFYLCASSSSYGYTFGSGTRLTVV.

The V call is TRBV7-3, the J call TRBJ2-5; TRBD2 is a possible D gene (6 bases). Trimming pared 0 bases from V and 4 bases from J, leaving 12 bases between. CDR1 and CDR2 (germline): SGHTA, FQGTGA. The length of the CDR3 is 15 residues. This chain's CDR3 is CASSLTGSMGETQYF. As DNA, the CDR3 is TGTGCCAGCAGCTTAACCGGGAGCATGGGAGAGACCCAGTACTTC.

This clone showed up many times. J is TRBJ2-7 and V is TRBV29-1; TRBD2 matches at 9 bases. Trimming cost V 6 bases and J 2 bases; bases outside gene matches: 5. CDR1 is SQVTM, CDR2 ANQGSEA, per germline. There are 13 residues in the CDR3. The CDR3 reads CSVVAGDAYEQYF. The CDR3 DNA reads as TGCAGCGTAGTAGCGGGGGACGCCTACGAGCAGTACTTC.

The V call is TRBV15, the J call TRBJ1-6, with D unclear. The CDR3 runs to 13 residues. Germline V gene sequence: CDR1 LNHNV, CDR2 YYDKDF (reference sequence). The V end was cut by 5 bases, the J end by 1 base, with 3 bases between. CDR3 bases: TGTGCCACCAGCTGGTCCTATAATTCACCCCTCCACTTT. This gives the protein CATSWSYNSPLHF.

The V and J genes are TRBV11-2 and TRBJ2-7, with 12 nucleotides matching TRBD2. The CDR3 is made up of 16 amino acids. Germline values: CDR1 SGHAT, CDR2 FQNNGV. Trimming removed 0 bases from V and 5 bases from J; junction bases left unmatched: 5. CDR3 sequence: CASSLDPSGGENEQYF. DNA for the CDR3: TGTGCCAGCAGCTTAGATCCTAGCGGGGGGGAGAACGAGCAGTACTTC.

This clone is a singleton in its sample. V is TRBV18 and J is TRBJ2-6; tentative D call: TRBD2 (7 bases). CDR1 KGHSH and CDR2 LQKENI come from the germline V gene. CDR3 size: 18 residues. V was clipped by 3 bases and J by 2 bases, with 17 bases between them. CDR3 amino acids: CASSPTGPGTTGANVLTF. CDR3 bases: TGTGCCAGCTCACCGACAGGCCCCGGGACTACTGGGGCCAACGTCCTGACTTTC.

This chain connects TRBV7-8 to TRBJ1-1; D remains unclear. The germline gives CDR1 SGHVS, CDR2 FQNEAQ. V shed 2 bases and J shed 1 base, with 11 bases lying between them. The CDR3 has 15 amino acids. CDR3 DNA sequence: TGTGCCAGCAGCTTACTAGTACAAGCGAACACTGAAGCTTTCTTT. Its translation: CASSLLVQANTEAFF.

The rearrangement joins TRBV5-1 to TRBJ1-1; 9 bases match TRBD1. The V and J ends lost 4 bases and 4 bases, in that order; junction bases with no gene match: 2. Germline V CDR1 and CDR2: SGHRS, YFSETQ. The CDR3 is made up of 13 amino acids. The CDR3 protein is CASSMTGGTEAFF. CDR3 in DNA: TGCGCCAGCAGCATGACAGGGGGCACTGAAGCTTTCTTT. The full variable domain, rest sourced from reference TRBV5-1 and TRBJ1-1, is KAGVTQTPRYLIKTRGQQVTLSCSPISGHRSVSWYQQTPGQGLQFLFEYFSETQRNKGNFPGRFSGRQFSNSRSEMNVSTLELGDSALYLCASSMTGGTEAFFGQGTRLTVV.

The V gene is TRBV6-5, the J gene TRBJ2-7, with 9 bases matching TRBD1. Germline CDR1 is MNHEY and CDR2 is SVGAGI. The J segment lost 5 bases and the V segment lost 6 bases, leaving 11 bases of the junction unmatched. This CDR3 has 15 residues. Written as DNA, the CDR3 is TGTGCCAGCAGCATCCGCCGACAGGGGGGCAACGAGCAGTACTTC. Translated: CASSIRRQGGNEQYF.

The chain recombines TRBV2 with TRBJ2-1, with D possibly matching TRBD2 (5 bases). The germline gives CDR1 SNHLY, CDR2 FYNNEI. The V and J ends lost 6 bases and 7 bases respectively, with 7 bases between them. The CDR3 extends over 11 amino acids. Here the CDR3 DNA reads TGTGCCAGCAGCTCGGGGAATGAGCAGTTCTTC. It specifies CASSSGNEQFF.

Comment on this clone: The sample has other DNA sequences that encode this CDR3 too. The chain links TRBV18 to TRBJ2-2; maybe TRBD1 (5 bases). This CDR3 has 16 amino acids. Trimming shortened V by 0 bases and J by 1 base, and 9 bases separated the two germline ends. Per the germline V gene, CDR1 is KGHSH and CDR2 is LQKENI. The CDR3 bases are TGTGCCAGCTCACCACCTAAGGGGCGGAACACCGGGGAGCTGTTTTTT. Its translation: CASSPPKGRNTGELFF.

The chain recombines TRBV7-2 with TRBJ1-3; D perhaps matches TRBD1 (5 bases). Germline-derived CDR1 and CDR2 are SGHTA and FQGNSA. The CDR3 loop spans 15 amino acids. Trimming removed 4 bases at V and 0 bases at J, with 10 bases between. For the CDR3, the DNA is TGTGCCAGCAGCTACACAGGAAACTCTGGAAACACCATATATTTT. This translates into CASSYTGNSGNTIYF.

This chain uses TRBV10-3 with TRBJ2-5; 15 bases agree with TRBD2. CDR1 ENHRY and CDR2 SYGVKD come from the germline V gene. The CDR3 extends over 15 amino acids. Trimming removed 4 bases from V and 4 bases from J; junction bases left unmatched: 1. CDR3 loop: CAISGTSGGAETQYF. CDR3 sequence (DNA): TGTGCCATCAGTGGGACTAGCGGGGGGGCAGAGACCCAGTACTTC.

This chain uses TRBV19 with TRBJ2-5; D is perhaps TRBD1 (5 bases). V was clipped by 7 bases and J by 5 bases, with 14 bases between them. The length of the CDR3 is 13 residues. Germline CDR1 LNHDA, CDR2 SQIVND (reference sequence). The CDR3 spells CASNQGTRETQYF. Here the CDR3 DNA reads TGTGCCAGTAATCAGGGTACGAGGGAGACCCAGTACTTC.